A selection of T cell receptor beta chains follows, all from one sample in a study of T cell responses to AZD1222 COVID-19 vaccine. TCRdb's table, derived via immunoSEQ multiplex PCR, lists solely in-frame clones and lacks some. The data contain over 150,000 clones, roughly 92% of them seen just once; the ten biggest clones take up around 1%. This material consisted of peripheral blood, taken 28 days after the second AZD1222 dose. The receptors shown here come from an adult who received the AZD1222 COVID-19 vaccine. The CDR3 runs from the conserved cysteine through the conserved F or W. The D gene is left open where the match is weak. Not every row has a clone size; where given, it reads once, few, many or a size class.

d_gene,v_gene,abundance,j_gene,CDR3nt,CDR3aa
NA,TRBV11-2,NA,TRBJ1-2,TGTGCCAGCAGCTTAGATAGGGCAAGCTATGGCTACACCTTC,CASSLDRASYGYTF
NA,TRBV6-5,NA,TRBJ1-6,TGTGCCAGCAGCCAGGGTCGATCACCCCTCCACTTT,CASSQGRSPLHF
NA,TRBV7-6,NA,TRBJ1-1,TGTGCCAGCAGCTTAGGGGCCGGCACTGAAGCTTTCTTT,CASSLGAGTEAFF
NA,TRBV9,NA,TRBJ1-1,TGTGCCAGCAGCGTAGGTGGTGGGCTCGGGGCTGAAGCTTTCTTT,CASSVGGGLGAEAFF
NA,TRBV3-1/TRBV3-2,NA,TRBJ2-7,TGTGCCAGCAGCCGACAGTCCTCGGCAACCTACGAGCAGTACTTC,CASSRQSSATYEQYF
NA,TRBV7-6,NA,TRBJ2-3,TGTGCCAGCAGCTTATTTTACGCAGATACGCAGTATTTT,CASSLFYADTQYF
NA,TRBV6-5,NA,TRBJ2-1,TGTGCCAGCAGTTACAGGGGAAGCTCCTACAATGAGCAGTTCTTC,CASSYRGSSYNEQFF
NA,TRBV10-3,NA,TRBJ1-2,TGTGCCATCAGTGAGTCTCGAAAAATACCCGGACAGACCTACACCTTC,CAISESRKIPGQTYTF
NA,TRBV3-1/TRBV3-2,NA,TRBJ1-1,TGTGCCACCTCTGGACAGATGAACACTGAAGCTTTCTTT,CATSGQMNTEAFF
NA,TRBV5-1,NA,TRBJ1-3,TGCGCCAGCAGCTTGGCCGGGCAGCCCGCTGGAAACACCATATATTTT,CASSLAGQPAGNTIYF
NA,TRBV5-6,once,TRBJ1-4,TGTGCCAGCAGCGCCGACAAGGGCCTTGCAACTAATGAAAAACTGTTTTTT,CASSADKGLATNEKLFF
NA,TRBV6-1,NA,TRBJ1-2,TGTGCCAGCAGTGAAGGAGGACAACAAGGCCGGAGGGGTGGCTACACCTTC,CASSEGGQQGRRGGYTF
TRBD1,TRBV27,NA,TRBJ1-2,TGTGCCAGCAGTCCGCGGACAGGGGGCCTCTATGGCTACACCTTC,CASSPRTGGLYGYTF
NA,TRBV5-8,NA,TRBJ1-1,TGTGCCAGCAGGCTGAATAGGCCCCCCGGCACTGAAGCTTTCTTT,CASRLNRPPGTEAFF
NA,TRBV7-6,NA,TRBJ1-6,TGTGCCAGCAGCCGAGACACCTATAATTCACCCCTCCACTTT,CASSRDTYNSPLHF
NA,TRBV4-2,NA,TRBJ2-7,TGTGCCAGCACCCCGGACGGTGCCTACGAGCAGTACTTC,CASTPDGAYEQYF
NA,TRBV6-2/TRBV6-3,NA,TRBJ1-5,TGTGCCAGCAGTCGGGGACTGACAGGAAATCAGCCCCAGCATTTT,CASSRGLTGNQPQHF
TRBD1,TRBV3-1/TRBV3-2,once,TRBJ1-5,TGTGCCAGCAGCCAAGGGACAGGGCTTCTAAATCAGCCCCAGCATTTT,CASSQGTGLLNQPQHF
NA,TRBV19,NA,TRBJ1-5,TGTGCCAGTAGTATACGGCCTCCGGGAGCGAATCAGCCCCAGCATTTT,CASSIRPPGANQPQHF
NA,TRBV19,NA,TRBJ1-5,TGTGCCAGTCTCCAATGGGGGGGCGGGGATCAGCCCCAGCATTTT,CASLQWGGGDQPQHF
TRBD1,TRBV6-5,NA,TRBJ1-2,TGTGCCAGCACCAGGACAGGGGCCCTCTATGGCTACACCTTC,CASTRTGALYGYTF
TRBD2,TRBV10-3,NA,TRBJ2-7,TGTGCCATCAGGCGGGGGGGCTGGAACGAGCAGTACTTC,CAIRRGGWNEQYF